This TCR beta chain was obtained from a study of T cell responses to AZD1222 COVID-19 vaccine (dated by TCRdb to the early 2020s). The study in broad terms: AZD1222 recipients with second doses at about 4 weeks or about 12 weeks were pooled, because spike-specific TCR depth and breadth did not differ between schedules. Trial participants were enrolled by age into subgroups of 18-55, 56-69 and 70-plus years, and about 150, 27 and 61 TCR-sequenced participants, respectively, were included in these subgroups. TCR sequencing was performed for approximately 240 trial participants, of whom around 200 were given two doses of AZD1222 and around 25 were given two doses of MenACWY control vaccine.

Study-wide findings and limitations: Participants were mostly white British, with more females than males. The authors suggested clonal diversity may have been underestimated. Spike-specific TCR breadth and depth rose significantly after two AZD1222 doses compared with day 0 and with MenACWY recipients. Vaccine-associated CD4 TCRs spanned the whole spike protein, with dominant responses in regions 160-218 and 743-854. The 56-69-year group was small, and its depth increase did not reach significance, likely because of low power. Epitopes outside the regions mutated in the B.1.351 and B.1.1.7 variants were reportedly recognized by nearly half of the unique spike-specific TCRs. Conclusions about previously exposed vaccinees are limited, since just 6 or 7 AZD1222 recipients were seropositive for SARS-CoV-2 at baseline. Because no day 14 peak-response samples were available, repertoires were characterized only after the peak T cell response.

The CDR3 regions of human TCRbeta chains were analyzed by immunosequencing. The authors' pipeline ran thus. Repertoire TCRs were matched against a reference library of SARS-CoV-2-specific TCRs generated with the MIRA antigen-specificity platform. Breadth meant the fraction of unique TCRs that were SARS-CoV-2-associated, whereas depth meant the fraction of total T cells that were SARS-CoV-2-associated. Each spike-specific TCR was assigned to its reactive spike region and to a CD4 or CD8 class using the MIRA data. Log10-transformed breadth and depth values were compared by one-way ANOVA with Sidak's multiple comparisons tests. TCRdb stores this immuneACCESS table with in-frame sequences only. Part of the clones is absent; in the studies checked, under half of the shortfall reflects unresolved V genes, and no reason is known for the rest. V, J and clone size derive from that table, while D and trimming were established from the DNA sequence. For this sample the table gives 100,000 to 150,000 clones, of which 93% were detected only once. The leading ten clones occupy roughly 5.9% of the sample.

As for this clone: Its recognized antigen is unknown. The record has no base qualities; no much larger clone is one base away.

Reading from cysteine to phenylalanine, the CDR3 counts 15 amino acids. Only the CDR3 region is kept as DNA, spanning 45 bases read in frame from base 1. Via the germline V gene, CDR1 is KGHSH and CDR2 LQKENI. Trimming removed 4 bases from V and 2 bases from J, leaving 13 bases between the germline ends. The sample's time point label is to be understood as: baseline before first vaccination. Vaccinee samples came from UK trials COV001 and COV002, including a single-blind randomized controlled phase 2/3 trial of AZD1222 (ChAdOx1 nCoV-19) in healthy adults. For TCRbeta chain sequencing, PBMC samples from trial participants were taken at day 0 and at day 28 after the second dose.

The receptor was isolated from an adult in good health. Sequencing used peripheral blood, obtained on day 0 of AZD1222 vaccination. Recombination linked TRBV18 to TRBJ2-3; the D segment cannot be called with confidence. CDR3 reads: CASSQNRKHTDTQYF. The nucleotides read TGTGCCAGCTCACAAAACAGAAAACACACAGATACGCAGTATTTT.